This TCR beta chain came from a study of T cells in Graves' hyperthyroidism and ophthalmopathy. About this clonotype itself: What it binds is unknown.

Cells are PBMCs isolated from about 10 ml of fresh blood. The CDR3 extends over 18 amino acids. Germline values: CDR1 LNHDA, CDR2 SQIVND (reference sequence). Losses at the gene ends were 2 bases for V and 2 bases for J; bases not matched to a gene: 13. Study conclusions and caveats: Through a model of 13 V-J features, ophthalmopathy was separated from stable hyperthyroidism.

The CDR3 regions of TCR beta were amplified from RNA transcripts. TCR CDR3 regions were first amplified by RT-PCR with HTBI primers. Via MiXCR, TCRdb re-called the multiplex PCR reads, giving one row per CDR3 protein. The profile shows around 500,000 distinct CDR3 sequences, less than 25% of them singletons. This receptor was taken from a woman in her 70s with Graves' ophthalmopathy. This rearrangement joins TRBV19 to TRBJ1-1; 8 nucleotides line up with TRBD1. The specimen sequenced was blood. For the CDR3, the DNA is TGTGCCAGTAGTATAAACCTGGACAGGGAGAATTTAAACACTGAAGCTTTCTTT. Its protein product is CASSINLDRENLNTEAFF.